This TCR beta chain was obtained from a study of blood T cell repertoires in COVID-19. Study summary: The United States, Italy and Spain were the sources of the acute and convalescent COVID-19 samples. From T cells, B-cell-depleted T cells, or PBMCs came the material, which was cDNA or gDNA.

Sample share makes this clone medium-sized. Per the original data handling: For nucleated cells, counts were estimated from reference gene primer amplification. Measured with immunoSEQ multiplex PCR; TCRdb has only the in-frame clones, and not every one. V, J and clone size were drawn from that table, and D and trimming were deduced from the DNA. The sample has 150,000 to 180,000 clones, about three quarters seen once. The germline V gene has CDR1 MDHEN and CDR2 SYDVKM. Trimming shortened V by 2 bases and J by 6 bases, and 10 bases separated the two germline ends. The CDR3 runs 13 residues. This TCR was sampled from a man aged 80 or over with acute or convalescent COVID-19. The sequenced material came from peripheral blood. This chain joins TRBV28 and TRBJ1-2; D perhaps matches TRBD1 (5 bases). DNA for the CDR3: TGTGCCAGCAGTTTAAGCGGGACGAATGGCTACACCTTC. As protein: CASSLSGTNGYTF.